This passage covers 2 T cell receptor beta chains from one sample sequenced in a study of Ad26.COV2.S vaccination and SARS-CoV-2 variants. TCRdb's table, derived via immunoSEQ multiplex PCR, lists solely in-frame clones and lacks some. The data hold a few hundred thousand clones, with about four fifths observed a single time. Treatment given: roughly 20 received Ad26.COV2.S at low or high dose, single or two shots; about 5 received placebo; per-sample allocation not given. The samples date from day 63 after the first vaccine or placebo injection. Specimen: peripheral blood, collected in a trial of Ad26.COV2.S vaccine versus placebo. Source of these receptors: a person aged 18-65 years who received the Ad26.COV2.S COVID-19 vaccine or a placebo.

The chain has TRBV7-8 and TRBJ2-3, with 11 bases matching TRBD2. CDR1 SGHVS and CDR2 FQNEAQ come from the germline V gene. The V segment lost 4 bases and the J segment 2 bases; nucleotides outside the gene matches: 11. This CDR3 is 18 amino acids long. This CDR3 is CASSSILLAGGHTDTQYF. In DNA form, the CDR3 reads TGTGCCAGCAGCTCCATACTTTTAGCGGGGGGGCACACAGATACGCAGTATTTT.

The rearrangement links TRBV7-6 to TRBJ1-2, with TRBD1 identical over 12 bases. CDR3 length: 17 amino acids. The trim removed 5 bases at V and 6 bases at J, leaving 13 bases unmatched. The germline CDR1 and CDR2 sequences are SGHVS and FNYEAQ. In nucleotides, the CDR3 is TGTGCCAGCAGCGACCGCAGCAGAGGGACAGGGGGCCATGGCTACACCTTC. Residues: CASSDRSRGTGGHGYTF.